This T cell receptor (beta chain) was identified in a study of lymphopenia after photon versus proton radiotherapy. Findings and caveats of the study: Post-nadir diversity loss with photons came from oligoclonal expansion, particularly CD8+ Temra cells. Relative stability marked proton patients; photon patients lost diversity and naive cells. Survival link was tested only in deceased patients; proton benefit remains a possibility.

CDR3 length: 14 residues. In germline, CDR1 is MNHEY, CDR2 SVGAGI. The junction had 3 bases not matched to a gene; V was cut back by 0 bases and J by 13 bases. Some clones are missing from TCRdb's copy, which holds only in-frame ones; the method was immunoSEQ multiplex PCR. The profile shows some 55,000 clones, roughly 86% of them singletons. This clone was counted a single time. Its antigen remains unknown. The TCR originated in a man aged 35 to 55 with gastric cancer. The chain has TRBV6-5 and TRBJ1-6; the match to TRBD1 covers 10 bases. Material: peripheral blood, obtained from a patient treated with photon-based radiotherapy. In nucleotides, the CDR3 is TGTGCCAGCAGTTACTCCGGGACAGGGGCCCCCCTCCACTTT. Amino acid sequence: CASSYSGTGAPLHF.